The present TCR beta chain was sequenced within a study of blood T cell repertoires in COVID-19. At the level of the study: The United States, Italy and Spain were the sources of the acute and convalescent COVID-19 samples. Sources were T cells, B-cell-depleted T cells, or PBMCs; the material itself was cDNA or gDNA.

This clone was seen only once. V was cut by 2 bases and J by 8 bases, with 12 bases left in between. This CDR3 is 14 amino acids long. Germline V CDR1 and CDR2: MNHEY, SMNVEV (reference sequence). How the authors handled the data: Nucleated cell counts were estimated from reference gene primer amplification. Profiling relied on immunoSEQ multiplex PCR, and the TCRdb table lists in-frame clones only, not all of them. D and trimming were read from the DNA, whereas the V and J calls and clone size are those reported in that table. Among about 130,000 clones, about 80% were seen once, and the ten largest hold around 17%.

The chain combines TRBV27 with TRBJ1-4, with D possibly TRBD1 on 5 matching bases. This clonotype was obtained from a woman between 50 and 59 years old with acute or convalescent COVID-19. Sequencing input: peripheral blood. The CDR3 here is CASSLIQGDEKLFF. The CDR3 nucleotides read TGTGCCAGCAGTTTAATCCAGGGCGACGAAAAACTGTTTTTT.